One and the same sample provided the 14 T cell receptor beta chains below, sequenced in a study of blood T cell repertoires in COVID-19 (dated by TCRdb to about 2020). The library was made by the immunoSEQ multiplex PCR assay. This is the immuneACCESS table as TCRdb keeps it, with only in-frame sequences that have V and J called. A part of the clones is gone; compared with another copy, unresolved V genes explain less than half, and the rest is unexplained. This sample holds 250,000 to 300,000 clones; approximately 90% were observed only once. The ten largest clones capture 2% to 2.5% of the sample. What was sequenced was PBMCs or T cells enriched from blood (not recorded which). The receptors were gathered from a woman in her sixties in a cohort exposed to, infected with or recovered from COVID-19 (not recorded which).

This clone was picked up one time. The chain couples TRBV27 to TRBJ2-4; the match to TRBD1 covers 7 bases. Looked up from germline, CDR1 is MNHEY and CDR2 is SMNVEV (reference sequence). The CDR3 sequence is 15 residues long. Trimming took 5 bases from V and 4 from J; bases not matched to a gene: 8. CDR3 DNA sequence: TGTGCCAGCAGTCCAAAGGGACAGATAAAAAACATTCAGTACTTC. Translation: CASSPKGQIKNIQYF.

The V and J genes are TRBV29-1 and TRBJ2-5; 7 bases map to TRBD1. Germline values: CDR1 SQVTM, CDR2 ANQGSEA. The CDR3 extends over 12 amino acids. V lost 6 bases, J lost 5 bases, and 6 bases stayed unmatched. The CDR3 sequence: CSVRQGRETQYF. The CDR3 DNA follows: TGCAGCGTGCGACAGGGTCGGGAGACCCAGTACTTC.

V is TRBV5-1 and J is TRBJ1-6; no definite D call. CDR1 and CDR2 (germline): SGHRS, YFSETQ. CDR3 size: 15 residues. Between the trimmed V and J ends, which lost 0 bases and 6 bases, there was a span of 10 bases. CDR3 bases: TGCGCCAGCAGCTTGGGAGACAACCTTAATTCACCCCTCCACTTT. Residues: CASSLGDNLNSPLHF. Filled out from reference TRBV5-1 and TRBJ1-6, the complete variable domain reads KAGVTQTPRYLIKTRGQQVTLSCSPISGHRSVSWYQQTPGQGLQFLFEYFSETQRNKGNFPGRFSGRQFSNSRSEMNVSTLELGDSALYLCASSLGDNLNSPLHFGNGTRLTVT.

The table lists this clone with a few counts. This chain connects TRBV14 to TRBJ2-3; 7 bases fit TRBD2. Germline-derived CDR1 and CDR2 are SGHDN and FVKESK. There are 15 residues in the CDR3. J lost 0 bases, V lost 3 bases, and 3 bases had no gene match. In DNA, the CDR3 is TGTGCCAGCAGCCAGTCTAGCGGAAGCACAGATACGCAGTATTTT. Residues: CASSQSSGSTDTQYF.

This clone appeared once. The rearrangement links TRBV3-1 (or the pseudogene TRBV3-2) to TRBJ2-1, with TRBD2 matching 9 bases. The CDR3 covers 15 residues. Germline lookup yields CDR1 LGHDT and CDR2 YNNKEL (reference sequence). With 0 bases clipped from V and 7 bases from J, the junction kept 4 bases outside the gene matches. The DNA for the CDR3 is TGTGCCAGCAGCCAAGACCGGCTAGCGGGAAATGAGCAGTTCTTC. Its protein is CASSQDRLAGNEQFF.

This chain links TRBV7-2 with TRBJ1-6, with 7 bases fitting TRBD1. The CDR3 runs 14 residues. In germline, CDR1 is SGHTA, CDR2 FQGNSA. V dropped 3 bases and J dropped 9; count of bases not matched to a gene: 5. The CDR3 nucleotides read TGTGCCAGCAGCTTGGGACAGCCGCGTTCACCCCTCCACTTT. The encoded protein is CASSLGQPRSPLHF. The full variable domain, with the rest looked up from reference TRBV7-2 and TRBJ1-6, is GAGVSQSPSNKVTEKGKDVELRCDPISGHTALYWYRQSLGQGLEFLIYFQGNSAPDKSGLPSDRFSAERTGGSVSTLTIQRTQQEDSAVYLCASSLGQPRSPLHFGNGTRLTVT.

The rearrangement links TRBV11-2 to TRBJ2-1; 12 bases are shared with TRBD2. The J segment lost 4 bases and the V segment lost 8 bases, leaving 9 bases of the junction unmatched. The germline gives CDR1 SGHAT, CDR2 FQNNGV. The CDR3 totals 16 residues. The CDR3 DNA sequence: TGTGCCAGCCAACGGTCTACTAGCGGGGGGTACAATGAGCAGTTCTTC. It yields the protein CASQRSTSGGYNEQFF.

The rearrangement uses TRBV28 and TRBJ2-7; 9 bases map to TRBD1. The CDR3 totals 17 residues. The V gene's germline CDR1 is MDHEN and CDR2 SYDVKM. J was trimmed by 4 bases and V by 6 bases; bases with no gene match: 16. The CDR3 loop reads CASRPTGGTPMLYEQYF. The CDR3 coding sequence is TGTGCCAGCAGGCCGACAGGGGGGACTCCCATGTTGTACGAGCAGTACTTC.

V usage is TRBV29-1 and J usage is TRBJ2-3; 7 nucleotides match TRBD1. CDR3 length equals 13 residues. CDR1 SQVTM and CDR2 ANQGSEA come from the germline V gene. J gave up 2 bases and V 6 bases, and 5 bases lay outside the gene matches. CDR3 sequence: CSVYRGATDTQYF. In DNA form, the CDR3 reads TGCAGCGTCTACAGGGGAGCCACAGATACGCAGTATTTT.

V usage is TRBV7-9 and J usage is TRBJ2-7; 7 bases are a match to TRBD1. Looked up from germline, CDR1 is SEHNR and CDR2 is FQNEAQ (reference sequence). The CDR3 is 13 residues long. Losses at the gene ends were 2 bases for V and 4 bases for J; bases not matched to a gene: 2. CDR3 sequence (DNA): TGTGCCAGCAGCTTAAGGGGGCAGTACGAGCAGTACTTC. Its protein is CASSLRGQYEQYF.

This chain connects TRBV7-3 to TRBJ2-1; the match to TRBD2 covers 8 bases. This CDR3 spans 14 amino acids. CDR1 is SGHTA, CDR2 FQGTGA, per germline. The ends lost 2 bases at V and 6 bases at J; junction bases unmatched: 3. CDR3 in amino acids: CASSLAGGGNEQFF. The CDR3 bases are TGTGCCAGCAGCTTAGCGGGAGGAGGCAATGAGCAGTTCTTC.

This chain connects TRBV28 to TRBJ1-6, with D possibly being TRBD1 (5 bases). Germline loops: CDR1 MDHEN, CDR2 SYDVKM. CDR3 size: 17 residues. Between the trimmed V and J ends, which lost 5 bases and 14 bases, there was a span of 28 bases. The CDR3 reads CASSLQPLNRRFFSLHF. CDR3 bases: TGTGCCAGCAGTCTACAACCTTTAAACAGGCGGTTTTTTTCCCTCCACTTT.

The chain uses TRBV28 and TRBJ2-1; 7 bases are shared with TRBD1. J lost 0 bases, V lost 6 bases, and 5 bases had no gene match. The CDR3 has 15 residues. Germline CDR1 reads MDHEN; CDR2 reads SYDVKM. As DNA, the CDR3 is TGTGCCAGCAGAGGGGGCCAGAGCTCCTACAATGAGCAGTTCTTC. This sequence encodes CASRGGQSSYNEQFF. Filled out from reference TRBV28 and TRBJ2-1, the complete variable domain reads DVKVTQSSRYLVKRTGEKVFLECVQDMDHENMFWYRQDPGLGLRLIYFSYDVKMKEKGDIPEGYSVSREKKERFSLILESASTNQTSMYLCASRGGQSSYNEQFFGPGTRLTVL.

V and J are TRBV29-1 and TRBJ2-4; D is unclear. This CDR3 has 8 amino acids. Germline values: CDR1 SQVTM, CDR2 ANQGSEA. Trimming took 4 bases from V and 15 from J, leaving 7 bases between them. CDR3: CSVGTGYF. Written as DNA, the CDR3 is TGCAGCGTTGGTACTGGGTACTTC.